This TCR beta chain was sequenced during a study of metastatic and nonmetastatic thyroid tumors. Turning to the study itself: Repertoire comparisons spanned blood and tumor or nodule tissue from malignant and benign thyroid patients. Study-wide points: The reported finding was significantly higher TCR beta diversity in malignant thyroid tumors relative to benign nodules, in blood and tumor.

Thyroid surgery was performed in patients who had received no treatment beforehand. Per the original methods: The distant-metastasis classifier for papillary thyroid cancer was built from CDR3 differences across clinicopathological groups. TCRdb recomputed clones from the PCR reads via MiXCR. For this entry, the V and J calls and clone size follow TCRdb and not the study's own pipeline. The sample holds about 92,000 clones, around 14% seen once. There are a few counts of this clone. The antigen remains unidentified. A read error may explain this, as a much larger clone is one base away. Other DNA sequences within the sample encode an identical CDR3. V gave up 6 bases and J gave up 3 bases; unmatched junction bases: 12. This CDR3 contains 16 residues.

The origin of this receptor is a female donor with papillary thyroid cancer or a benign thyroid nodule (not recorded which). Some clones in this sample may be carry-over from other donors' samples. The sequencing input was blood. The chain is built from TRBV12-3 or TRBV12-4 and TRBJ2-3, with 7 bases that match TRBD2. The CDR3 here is CASRSEERGRTDTQYF. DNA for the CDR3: TGTGCCAGCAGATCCGAGGAGCGGGGTCGGACAGATACGCAGTATTTT.